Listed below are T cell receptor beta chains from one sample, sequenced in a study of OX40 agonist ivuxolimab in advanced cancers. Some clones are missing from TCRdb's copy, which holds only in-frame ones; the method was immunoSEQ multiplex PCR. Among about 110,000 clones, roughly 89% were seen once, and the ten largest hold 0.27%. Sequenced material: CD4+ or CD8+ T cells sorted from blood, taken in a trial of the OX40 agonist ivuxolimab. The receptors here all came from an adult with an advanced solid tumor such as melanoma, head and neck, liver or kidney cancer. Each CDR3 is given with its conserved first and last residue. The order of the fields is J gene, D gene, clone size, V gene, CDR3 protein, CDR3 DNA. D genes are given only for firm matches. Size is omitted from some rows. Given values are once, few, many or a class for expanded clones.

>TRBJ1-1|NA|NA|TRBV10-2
CASSVSEMNTEAFF
TGCGCCAGCAGTGTAAGCGAAATGAACACTGAAGCTTTCTTT
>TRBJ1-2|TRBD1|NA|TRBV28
CASITPTGKGGNYGYTF
TGTGCCAGCATCACTCCTACAGGGAAAGGGGGCAACTATGGCTACACCTTC
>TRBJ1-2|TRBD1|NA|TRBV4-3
CASSQDAGGDFRRNYGYTF
TGCGCCAGCAGCCAAGATGCAGGGGGGGATTTTAGGAGAAACTATGGCTACACCTTC
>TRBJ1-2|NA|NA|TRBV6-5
CASSYQANYGYTF
TGTGCCAGCAGTTATCAGGCTAACTATGGCTACACCTTC
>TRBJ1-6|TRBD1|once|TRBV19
CASRTGGENNSPLHF
TGTGCCAGTAGGACAGGGGGCGAAAATAATTCACCCCTCCACTTT
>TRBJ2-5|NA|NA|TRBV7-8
CASSLVRQETQYF
TGTGCCAGCAGCTTAGTAAGACAAGAGACCCAGTACTTC
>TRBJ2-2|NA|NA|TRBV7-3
CASSSSSGSGTGELFF
TGTGCCAGCAGCTCGTCCTCAGGGTCCGGCACCGGGGAGCTGTTTTTT
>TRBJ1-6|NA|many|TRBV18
CASSGGRENSPLHF
TGTGCCAGCTCAGGTGGACGGGAGAATTCACCCCTCCACTTT
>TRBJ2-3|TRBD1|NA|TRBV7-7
CASSRDRAGTDTQYF
TGTGCTAGCAGTCGGGACAGAGCTGGTACAGATACGCAGTATTTT
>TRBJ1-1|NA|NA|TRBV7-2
CASSLAGGAFF
TGTGCCAGCAGCTTGGCGGGAGGAGCTTTCTTT
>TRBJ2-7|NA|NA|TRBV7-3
CASSPSWSGKRGCVSTYEQYF
TGTGCCAGCAGCCCTAGTTGGTCGGGGAAGAGAGGGTGTGTCTCGACCTACGAGCAGTACTTC
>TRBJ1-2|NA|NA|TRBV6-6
CASSYEITDLLGYTF
TGTGCCAGCAGTTACGAAATAACGGACCTCCTGGGCTACACCTTC
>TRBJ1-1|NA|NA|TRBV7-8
CASSWAFGTEAFF
TGTGCCAGCAGCTGGGCATTCGGCACTGAAGCTTTCTTT
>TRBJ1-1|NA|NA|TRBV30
CAWKGLGNLNTEAFF
TGTGCCTGGAAAGGGTTGGGGAACCTTAACACTGAAGCTTTCTTT
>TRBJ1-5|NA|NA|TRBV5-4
CASSLGGVGQPQHF
TGTGCCAGCAGCTTGGGAGGGGTTGGTCAGCCCCAGCATTTT
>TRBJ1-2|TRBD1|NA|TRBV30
CAWMEPGGAYGYTF
TGTGCCTGGATGGAGCCAGGGGGCGCGTATGGCTACACCTTC
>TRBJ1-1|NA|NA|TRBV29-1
CSLQGPLNTEAFF
TGCAGCTTACAGGGCCCCTTGAACACTGAAGCTTTCTTT
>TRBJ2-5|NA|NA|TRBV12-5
CASGLGTGIGETQYF
TGTGCTAGTGGTTTGGGTACAGGGATCGGAGAGACCCAGTACTTC
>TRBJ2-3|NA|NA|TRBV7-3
CASSLRGTTDTQYF
TGTGCCAGCAGCTTAAGGGGGACCACAGATACGCAGTATTTT
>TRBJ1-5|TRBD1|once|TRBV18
CASSPSGRGRDQPQHF
TGTGCCAGCTCACCATCGGGCAGGGGGCGAGATCAGCCCCAGCATTTT
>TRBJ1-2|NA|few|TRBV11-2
CASSLGSYGYTF
TGTGCCAGCAGCTTAGGCAGCTATGGCTACACCTTC
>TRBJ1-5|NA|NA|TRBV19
CASSITQDSNQPQHF
TGTGCCAGTAGTATTACTCAGGATAGCAATCAGCCCCAGCATTTT
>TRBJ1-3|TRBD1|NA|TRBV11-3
CASSSEPGTGVCLSGNTIYF
TGTGCCAGCAGCTCAGAACCCGGGACAGGGGTATGTCTGTCTGGAAACACCATATATTTT
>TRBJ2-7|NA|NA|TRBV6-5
CASGYRAGGNEQYF
TGTGCCAGCGGGTACCGGGCAGGGGGGAACGAGCAGTACTTC
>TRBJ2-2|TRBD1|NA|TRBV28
CASSPWRDRGTGELFF
TGTGCCAGCAGTCCTTGGAGGGACAGGGGCACCGGGGAGCTGTTTTTT
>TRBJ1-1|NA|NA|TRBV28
CASSLSGEAFF
TGTGCCAGCAGTTTATCCGGTGAAGCTTTCTTT
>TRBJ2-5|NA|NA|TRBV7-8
CASSPFTGRNQETQYF
TGTGCCAGCAGCCCATTCACAGGGCGGAATCAAGAGACCCAGTACTTC
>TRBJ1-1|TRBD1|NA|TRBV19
CASKTGTANTEAFF
TGTGCCAGCAAGACCGGGACAGCAAACACTGAAGCTTTCTTT
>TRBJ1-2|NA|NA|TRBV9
CASSSPSNAGYTF
TGTGCCAGCAGCTCCCCTTCGAACGCGGGCTACACCTTC
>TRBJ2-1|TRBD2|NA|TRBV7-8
CASSRQGLASNEQFF
TGTGCCAGCAGCCGGCAGGGACTAGCTAGTAATGAGCAGTTCTTC
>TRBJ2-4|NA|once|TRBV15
CATSGSRGLAKNIQYF
TGTGCCACCAGCGGCTCCCGGGGGTTAGCCAAAAACATTCAGTACTTC
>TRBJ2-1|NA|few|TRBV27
CASSLSTAGSARFF
TGTGCCAGCAGTTTATCAACCGCCGGCAGCGCAAGGTTCTTC
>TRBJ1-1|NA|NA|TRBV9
CASSPYGGTNTEAFF
TGTGCCAGCAGCCCCTACGGGGGGACAAACACTGAAGCTTTCTTT
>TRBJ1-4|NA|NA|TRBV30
CAWGSGVRNEKLFF
TGTGCCTGGGGGTCGGGCGTACGTAATGAAAAACTGTTTTTT
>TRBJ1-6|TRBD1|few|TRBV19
CASSSERQGRNSPLHF
TGTGCCAGTAGTTCGGAAAGACAGGGAAGGAATTCACCCCTCCACTTT
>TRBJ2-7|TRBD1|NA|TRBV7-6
CASGGTGGSEQYF
TGTGCCAGCGGTGGGACAGGGGGTAGCGAGCAGTACTTC
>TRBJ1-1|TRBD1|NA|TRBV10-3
CAIRDRDRGLQTEAFF
TGTGCCATCAGAGACCGGGACAGGGGGCTTCAGACTGAAGCTTTCTTT
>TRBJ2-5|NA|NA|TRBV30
CAWSRTGGVGETQYF
TGTGCCTGGAGTAGGACGGGTGGGGTTGGGGAGACCCAGTACTTC
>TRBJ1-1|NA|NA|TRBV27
CASSLSHSLLILSHTEAFF
TGTGCCAGCAGTTTATCCCACAGTCTGTTGATTCTCTCGCACACTGAAGCTTTCTTT
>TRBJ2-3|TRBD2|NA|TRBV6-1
CASRTSGVDTQYF
TGTGCCAGCAGGACTAGCGGGGTGGATACGCAGTATTTT
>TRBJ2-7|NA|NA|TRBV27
CASSLKKPSYEQYF
TGTGCCAGCAGTTTAAAGAAGCCCTCCTACGAGCAGTACTTC
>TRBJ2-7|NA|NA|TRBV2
CASSGTSYEQYF
TGTGCCAGCAGTGGAACCTCCTACGAGCAGTACTTC